Listed below are T cell receptor beta chains from one sample, sequenced in a study of blood T cell repertoires in COVID-19. The assay was immunoSEQ multiplex PCR, and TCRdb's table has in-frame clones only and misses some. The table shows a few hundred thousand clones, with 65% to 90% occurring only once. The sample consisted of PBMCs or T cells enriched from blood (not recorded which). Source of these receptors: a man aged 30 to 45 who had recovered from COVID-19. Each CDR3 is given with its conserved first and last residue. The order of the fields is V gene, J gene, D gene, clone size, CDR3 DNA, CDR3 protein. D genes are given only for firm matches. Clone size appears in some rows only: once, few, many, or a class for an expanded clone.

V: TRBV25-1; J: TRBJ2-5; D: TRBD2; size: NA; DNA: TGTGCCAGCAGCGCCGGGGCTAGCGGGGCTCTTCGAGAAGCCCAGTACTTC; CDR3: CASSAGASGALREAQYF
V: TRBV5-5; J: TRBJ2-1; D: TRBD2; size: NA; DNA: TGTGCCAGCAGCTTAGCGGGACTAGCCTACAATGAGCAGTTCTTC; CDR3: CASSLAGLAYNEQFF
V: TRBV24-1; J: TRBJ2-7; D: TRBD2; size: NA; DNA: TGTGCCACCAGTGACCGCCGGACTAGCCGGACCTACGAGCAGTACTTC; CDR3: CATSDRRTSRTYEQYF
V: TRBV5-4; J: TRBJ2-1; D: TRBD2; size: once; DNA: TGTGCCAGCAGGCAGGGACTAGCGGGCGGCTCCTACAATGAGCAGTTCTTC; CDR3: CASRQGLAGGSYNEQFF
V: TRBV14; J: TRBJ2-7; D: TRBD1; size: NA; DNA: TGTGCCAGCAGCCAATTCCGGGACAGGGGCAACGAGCAGTACTTC; CDR3: CASSQFRDRGNEQYF
V: TRBV5-1; J: TRBJ1-2; D: TRBD1; size: NA; DNA: TGCGCCAGCAGCTTGGCGCTAACAGGGGCAAACTATGGCTACACCTTC; CDR3: CASSLALTGANYGYTF
V: TRBV6-6; J: TRBJ1-5; D: NA; size: NA; DNA: TGTGCCAGCCGGCCATGGGAGTTCTATCAGCCCCAGCATTTT; CDR3: CASRPWEFYQPQHF
V: TRBV5-6; J: TRBJ1-2; D: NA; size: NA; DNA: TGTGCCAGCAGCTCCTTAAGTACTCATGGCTACACCTTC; CDR3: CASSSLSTHGYTF
V: TRBV29-1; J: TRBJ1-2; D: NA; size: NA; DNA: TGCAGCGTTGAAGAGTGGTCGAGGTCTGGCTACACCTTC; CDR3: CSVEEWSRSGYTF
V: TRBV3-1/TRBV3-2; J: TRBJ1-3; D: NA; size: NA; DNA: TGTGCCAGCAGCCAGATCGGGGGGGGCTCTGGAAACACCATATATTTT; CDR3: CASSQIGGGSGNTIYF
V: TRBV24-1; J: TRBJ2-3; D: NA; size: NA; DNA: TGTGCCACCAGTGGGCGCGGGCGGGGTGGCACAGATACGCAGTATTTT; CDR3: CATSGRGRGGTDTQYF
V: TRBV4-1; J: TRBJ1-2; D: NA; size: few; DNA: TGCGCCAGCAGCCAAGTAACGGGATCGGGCTATGGCTACACCTTC; CDR3: CASSQVTGSGYGYTF
V: TRBV7-9; J: TRBJ1-4; D: NA; size: NA; DNA: TGTGCCAGCAGCTTATTGGGGGCGGCTAATGAAAAACTGTTTTTT; CDR3: CASSLLGAANEKLFF
V: TRBV3-1/TRBV3-2; J: TRBJ2-6; D: TRBD2; size: NA; DNA: TGTGCCAGCAGATACGGGGGGTCGTCTGGGGCCAACGTCCTGACTTTC; CDR3: CASRYGGSSGANVLTF
V: TRBV18; J: TRBJ1-2; D: NA; size: NA; DNA: TGTGCCAGCTCACTGCAACAGGGTTATGGCTACACCTTC; CDR3: CASSLQQGYGYTF
V: TRBV19; J: TRBJ2-2; D: NA; size: NA; DNA: TGTGCCAGTAGTCCTTCGGACAGAAACACCGGGGAGCTGTTTTTT; CDR3: CASSPSDRNTGELFF
V: TRBV5-5; J: TRBJ1-2; D: NA; size: NA; DNA: TGTGCCAGCAGCTCCTGGAGGCAGGAAAACTATGGCTACACCTTC; CDR3: CASSSWRQENYGYTF
V: TRBV27; J: TRBJ1-1; D: NA; size: NA; DNA: TGTGCCAGCAGTTTGTTTGGGGCTTCAGTGAACACTGAAGCTTTCTTT; CDR3: CASSLFGASVNTEAFF
V: TRBV5-8; J: TRBJ2-2; D: NA; size: NA; DNA: TGTGCCAGCAGCCCCGGACAAACGAACACCGGGGAGCTGTTTTTT; CDR3: CASSPGQTNTGELFF
V: TRBV5-1; J: TRBJ2-4; D: TRBD1; size: NA; DNA: TGCGCCAGCAGCCAGAACTCACAGGGGGCCAAAAACATTCAGTACTTC; CDR3: CASSQNSQGAKNIQYF
V: TRBV29-1; J: TRBJ1-1; D: NA; size: NA; DNA: TGCAGCGGCGTCGGGACTAACACTGAAGCTTTCTTT; CDR3: CSGVGTNTEAFF
V: TRBV1; J: TRBJ2-2; D: NA; size: NA; DNA: TGCACCAGCAGCCAAGGATTGACTAGCGGGATACGAGGGACCGGGGAGCTGTTTTTT; CDR3: CTSSQGLTSGIRGTGELFF
V: TRBV7-2; J: TRBJ1-6; D: NA; size: NA; DNA: TGTGCCAGCAGCTTTGACAGAAATTCACCCCTCCACTTT; CDR3: CASSFDRNSPLHF
V: TRBV4-1; J: TRBJ2-3; D: TRBD2; size: NA; DNA: TGCGCCAGCAGCCAAAATCCAGCGGGAGGGGCCACAGATACGCAGTATTTT; CDR3: CASSQNPAGGATDTQYF
V: TRBV7-2; J: TRBJ1-2; D: NA; size: NA; DNA: TGTGCCAGCAGCTTAGTAGCGGGGGGCGGCTACACCTTC; CDR3: CASSLVAGGGYTF
V: TRBV30; J: TRBJ1-5; D: NA; size: NA; DNA: TGTGCCTGGAGTAAACAGGGAAGCAATCAGCCCCAGCATTTT; CDR3: CAWSKQGSNQPQHF
V: TRBV11-2; J: TRBJ2-5; D: TRBD1; size: NA; DNA: TGTGCCAGCAGCTTAGACCGGACAGGGCTCGGGGAGACCCAGTACTTC; CDR3: CASSLDRTGLGETQYF
V: TRBV3-1/TRBV3-2; J: TRBJ1-2; D: NA; size: NA; DNA: TGTGCCAGCAGCCAAGACACCGGGCAGGCGGGAAGCTACACCTTC; CDR3: CASSQDTGQAGSYTF
V: TRBV3-1/TRBV3-2; J: TRBJ1-1; D: TRBD1; size: NA; DNA: TGTGCCAGCAGCCCCGACAGGGACACTGAAGCTTTCTTT; CDR3: CASSPDRDTEAFF
V: TRBV5-1; J: TRBJ1-3; D: NA; size: NA; DNA: TGCGCCAGCAGCCCCGGGGGAGGAACTGGAAACACCATATATTTT; CDR3: CASSPGGGTGNTIYF
V: TRBV5-1; J: TRBJ1-6; D: NA; size: NA; DNA: TGCGCCAGCAGCTTGGGCTCCCAACGAGCAGGTTCCTATAATTCACCCCTCCACTTT; CDR3: CASSLGSQRAGSYNSPLHF
V: TRBV3-1/TRBV3-2; J: TRBJ2-1; D: NA; size: NA; DNA: TGTGCCAGCAGCGTTAGCGTGGAGCAGTTCTTC; CDR3: CASSVSVEQFF
V: TRBV9; J: TRBJ2-7; D: TRBD1; size: NA; DNA: TGTGCCAGCAACAGGGGGAGCGAGCAGTACTTC; CDR3: CASNRGSEQYF
V: TRBV9; J: TRBJ2-1; D: TRBD2; size: NA; DNA: TGTGCCAGCAGCCCCCGGACTAGCGGCTACAATGAGCAGTTCTTC; CDR3: CASSPRTSGYNEQFF
V: TRBV27; J: TRBJ1-2; D: NA; size: NA; DNA: TGTGCCAGCTCCCCAGGAGACAGTAACTATGGCTACACCTTC; CDR3: CASSPGDSNYGYTF
V: TRBV7-9; J: TRBJ2-7; D: TRBD1; size: NA; DNA: TGTGCCAGCAGCACCGCTCGGACAGGGGGAAGCAGGGTGCAGTACTTC; CDR3: CASSTARTGGSRVQYF
V: TRBV3-1/TRBV3-2; J: TRBJ2-3; D: NA; size: NA; DNA: TGTGCCAGCAGCCAAGAGTTCGGGGAATCCTACACAGATACGCAGTATTTT; CDR3: CASSQEFGESYTDTQYF
V: TRBV12-3/TRBV12-4; J: TRBJ1-2; D: TRBD1; size: NA; DNA: TGTGCCAGCAGCCTGGGACAGTACTATGGCTACACCTTC; CDR3: CASSLGQYYGYTF
V: TRBV18; J: TRBJ1-5; D: NA; size: NA; DNA: TGTGCCAGCTCAGCCGGGACAATGGGCAATCAGCCCCAGCATTTT; CDR3: CASSAGTMGNQPQHF
V: TRBV9; J: TRBJ2-3; D: TRBD2; size: NA; DNA: TGTGCCAGCAGCGTACTCGGGGGGAGCACTAGCACAGATACGCAGTATTTT; CDR3: CASSVLGGSTSTDTQYF
V: TRBV9; J: TRBJ2-7; D: NA; size: NA; DNA: TGTGCCAGCAGCGTAGATAGCCTCTCCTACGAGCAGTACTTC; CDR3: CASSVDSLSYEQYF
V: TRBV5-1; J: TRBJ2-3; D: TRBD2; size: NA; DNA: TGCGCCAGCAGCTCCGGGGGGGCAGATACGCAGTATTTT; CDR3: CASSSGGADTQYF
V: TRBV27; J: TRBJ1-5; D: TRBD1; size: NA; DNA: TGTGCCAGCAGTTTCCGGGACAGGGGAAGTAATCAGCCCCAGCATTTT; CDR3: CASSFRDRGSNQPQHF
V: TRBV7-9; J: TRBJ2-1; D: NA; size: NA; DNA: TGTGCCAGCAGCTTAGCGCTTTCATCGGACTATGAGCAGTTCTTC; CDR3: CASSLALSSDYEQFF
V: TRBV6-4; J: TRBJ2-1; D: TRBD2; size: NA; DNA: TGTGCCAGCAGTGTAGCGGGAGGAAACAATGAGCAGTTCTTC; CDR3: CASSVAGGNNEQFF
V: TRBV10-1; J: TRBJ1-5; D: TRBD1; size: NA; DNA: TGCGCCAGCAGTCCGGACAGGAATCAGCCCCAGCATTTT; CDR3: CASSPDRNQPQHF
V: TRBV5-1; J: TRBJ2-3; D: NA; size: NA; DNA: TGCGCCAGCATGGCGGGCCTCACAGATACGCAGTATTTT; CDR3: CASMAGLTDTQYF